The table lists the clone carrying this T cell receptor (beta chain) with a count of one. The junction departs from the called germline gene at one end, perhaps through a read error. TCR beta cDNA was made from 450 to 500 ng total RNA with a constant-region primer. Libraries covering TCR beta were generated through three nested multiplex PCR rounds (using a slightly modified ARM-PCR). TCRdb itself ran the multiplex PCR reads through MiXCR, one entry per CDR3 protein. The sample lists fewer than 85,000 distinct CDR3 sequences, approximately 62% occurring once. The data were taken from a study of tumor-infiltrating lymphocytes in primary liver carcinoma. Across the study: The five patients, who were men and women, ranged in age from 30 to 69 years.

Unsorted bulk tissue (20-30 mg) underwent RNA and DNA co-extraction. Sequenced input: tumor-adjacent normal liver tissue. The source is a man in his forties with primary liver carcinoma and hepatitis B virus infection.

CDR3 sequence reads: CSVGSAGGSYIEQLF. As DNA, the CDR3 is TGCAGCGTTGGGTCGGCCGGGGGGTCCTACATTGAGCAGCTCTTC. The chain is built from TRBV29-1 and TRBJ2-1, with 7 nucleotides matching TRBD2. CDR3 length: 15 amino acids. Germline lookup yields CDR1 SQVTM and CDR2 ANQGSEA.